The 27 T cell receptor beta chains below come from one sample, sequenced in a study of cytomegalovirus exposure and HLA in healthy donors. Primers included in the PCR were 60 Vbeta and 13 Jbeta primers. Method: immunoSEQ multiplex PCR; TCRdb's copy keeps in-frame clones and lacks some. The sample shows 90,000 to 120,000 clones, roughly 84% of them seen only once. The sample taken for sequencing was PBMCs. The receptor source for this set is a woman under 30 in good health and CMV-seronegative.

This clone showed up just a few times. This chain uses TRBV2 with TRBJ1-4; 9 positions match TRBD1. Trimming cost V 6 bases and J 8 bases; bases outside gene matches: 1. Germline values: CDR1 SNHLY, CDR2 FYNNEI. The CDR3 runs to 12 residues. The CDR3 nucleotides are TGTGCCAGCAGGGGACAGGGCGAAAAACTGTTTTTT. Translating gives CASRGQGEKLFF. The full variable domain, with the rest looked up from reference TRBV2 and TRBJ1-4, is EPEVTQTPSHQVTQMGQEVILRCVPISNHLYFYWYRQILGQKVEFLVSFYNNEISEKSEIFDDQFSVERPDGSNFTLKIRSTKLEDSAMYFCASRGQGEKLFFGSGTQLSVL.

This clone was detected a few times. The chain uses TRBV7-9 and TRBJ2-3; 13 bases are shared with TRBD2. The V segment lost 4 bases and the J segment 1 base; nucleotides outside the gene matches: 8. Germline values: CDR1 SEHNR, CDR2 FQNEAQ (reference sequence). The CDR3 has 18 residues. CDR3 sequence reads: CASSSSRLAGGRTDTQYF. The CDR3 bases are TGTGCCAGCAGCTCATCCAGACTAGCGGGGGGTCGCACAGATACGCAGTATTTT.

The chain employs TRBV5-6 and TRBJ2-1; 8 bases align to TRBD2. The CDR3 extends over 16 amino acids. The junction had 2 bases not matched to a gene; V was cut back by 0 bases and J by 0 bases. Germline V gene sequence: CDR1 SGHDT, CDR2 YYEEEE. CDR3 DNA: TGTGCCAGCAGCTTGGGGAGCGGGGGCTCCTACAATGAGCAGTTCTTC. Translation gives CASSLGSGGSYNEQFF. Full variable domain (missing parts from reference TRBV5-6 and TRBJ2-1): DAGVTQSPTHLIKTRGQQVTLRCSPKSGHDTVSWYQQALGQGPQFIFQYYEEEERQRGNFPDRFSGHQFPNYSSELNVNALLLGDSALYLCASSLGSGGSYNEQFFGPGTRLTVL.

The chain has TRBV5-8 and TRBJ2-2; TRBD2 might be the D (5 bases). V lost 0 bases to trimming and J lost 1 base, with 16 bases between them. Germline CDR1 SGHTS, CDR2 YDEGEE. The CDR3 sequence is 18 residues long. CDR3 sequence (DNA): TGTGCCAGCAGCTTGGGGCGCGGGTTCCGCAAGAACACCGGGGAGCTGTTTTTT. Its protein product is CASSLGRGFRKNTGELFF.

The chain carries TRBV5-4 and TRBJ1-4, with a possible D match to TRBD1 (5 bases). V lost 4 bases to trimming and J lost 5 bases, with 12 bases between them. The CDR3 length is 14 residues. CDR1 and CDR2 from the germline V gene are SGHNT and YYREEE (reference sequence). Here the CDR3 DNA reads TGTGCCAGCAGCATCGACAGCCTGAATGAAAAACTGTTTTTT. It encodes CASSIDSLNEKLFF.

The chain employs TRBV9 and TRBJ1-3; maybe TRBD1 (5 bases). Trimming shortened V by 6 bases and J by 10 bases, and 23 bases separated the two germline ends. CDR1 is SGDLS, CDR2 YYNGEE, per germline. The CDR3 spans 15 residues. This CDR3 is CASILHDRGGRTIYF. CDR3 bases: TGTGCCAGCATCCTACACGACCGCGGGGGAAGGACCATATATTTT.

The chain is built from TRBV4-2 and TRBJ2-7; 7 bases align to TRBD2. Germline-derived CDR1 and CDR2 are LGHNA and YNFKEQ. There are 17 residues in the CDR3. Trimming removed 1 base from V and 2 bases from J; junction bases left unmatched: 11. The CDR3, as DNA: TGTGCCAGCAGCCAAGTCGTGGAGGGAGGGACCACCTACGAGCAGTACTTC. Its translation: CASSQVVEGGTTYEQYF.

The chain links TRBV5-4 to TRBJ2-3; TRBD2 matches 7 bases. CDR3 length equals 13 residues. The germline gives CDR1 SGHNT, CDR2 YYREEE (reference sequence). J was trimmed by 7 bases and V by 3 bases; bases with no gene match: 5. The DNA of the CDR3 is TGTGCCAGCAGCTCACGGGAGGAGTATACGCAGTATTTT. Amino acids: CASSSREEYTQYF.

This chain connects TRBV7-9 to TRBJ1-1; TRBD1 matches at 10 bases. CDR3 length equals 16 residues. V lost 3 bases and J lost 0; bases outside the gene matches: 4. CDR1 and CDR2 from the germline V gene are SEHNR and FQNEAQ (reference sequence). The CDR3 coding sequence is TGTGCCAGCAGCTTCGGGGACAGGGGACTGAACACTGAAGCTTTCTTT. Translating it yields CASSFGDRGLNTEAFF.

J is TRBJ1-4 and V is TRBV5-6, with TRBD1 matching over 7 bases. Germline V gives CDR1 SGHDT, CDR2 YYEEEE. This CDR3 region has 16 residues. Trimming took 4 bases from V and 4 from J; bases not matched to a gene: 10. CDR3 amino acids: CASSHSDGTDNEKLFF. In nucleotides, the CDR3 is TGTGCCAGCAGCCACTCCGACGGGACAGATAATGAAAAACTGTTTTTT.

This chain connects TRBV7-8 to TRBJ1-2, with D maybe TRBD1 (6 bases). This CDR3 contains 15 residues. Germline loops: CDR1 SGHVS, CDR2 FQNEAQ. V was pared by 5 bases and J by 2 bases, with 15 bases between. The CDR3 loop reads CASSLGGGGNYGYTF. The CDR3 coding sequence is TGTGCCAGCAGCCTCGGGGGAGGGGGGAACTATGGCTACACCTTC.

The chain uses TRBV4-1 and TRBJ1-5; TRBD1 aligns across 8 bases. V trimming: 4 bases; J trimming: 6 bases; junction bases outside the gene matches: 14. The CDR3 length is 17 residues. Looked up from germline, CDR1 is MGHRA and CDR2 is YSYEKL. DNA of the CDR3: TGCGCCAGCAGCCTCGCACCCCAGGGGGCTGAGGGTCAGCCCCAGCATTTT. Translating gives CASSLAPQGAEGQPQHF.

The CDR3 loop is CASSPHLQGIFGYTF. Written as DNA, the CDR3 is TGTGCCAGCAGCCCCCACCTACAGGGGATCTTTGGCTACACCTTC. The chain joins TRBV7-2 to TRBJ1-2; TRBD1 matches 7 bases. V lost 5 bases, J lost 7 bases, and 13 bases stayed unmatched. This CDR3 is built from 15 residues. Per the germline V gene, CDR1 is SGHTA and CDR2 is FQGNSA.

The gene calls are TRBV27 and TRBJ1-6, with a tentative D call TRBD1 (6 bases). CDR3 length equals 13 residues. Trimming cost V 2 bases and J 8 bases, with 7 bases left between them. Germline CDR1 reads MNHEY; CDR2 reads SMNVEV (reference sequence). In nucleotides, the CDR3 is TGTGCCAGCAGTTTAACAGGGTATTCACCCCTCCACTTT. This codes for CASSLTGYSPLHF.

With regard to this clone: Its ends do not fully match the called genes, so a read error is possible. V usage is TRBV7-9 and J usage is TRBJ2-3; maybe TRBD1 (6 bases). The length of the CDR3 is 15 residues. Germline CDR1 and CDR2: SEHNR and FQNEAQ (reference sequence). The CDR3 is CSSRPTGLGTDTQYF. The DNA of the CDR3 is TGTTCCAGCAGACCTACAGGGTTGGGGACAGATACGCAGTATTTT. Full variable domain (remainder filled in from reference TRBV7-9 and TRBJ2-3): DTGVSQNPRHKITKRGQNVTFRCDPISEHNRLYWYRQTLGQGPEFLTYFQNEAQLEKSRLLSDRFSAERPKGSFSTLEIQRTEQGDSAMYLCSSRPTGLGTDTQYFGPGTRLTVL.

The chain links TRBV5-1 to TRBJ2-6; D call uncertain. V shed 0 bases and J shed 1 base, with 8 bases lying between them. The CDR3 sequence is 16 residues long. CDR1 and CDR2 from the germline V gene are SGHRS and YFSETQ. The CDR3: CASSLVSGSGANVLTF. DNA of the CDR3: TGCGCCAGCAGCTTGGTTTCCGGGTCTGGGGCCAACGTCCTGACTTTC.

The chain is built from TRBV30 and TRBJ2-1, with 8 bases aligning to TRBD2. The CDR3 has 17 amino acids. V dropped 3 bases and J dropped 1; count of bases not matched to a gene: 11. Per germline, CDR1 GTSNPN and CDR2 SVGIG (reference sequence). CDR3 amino acids: CAWSSLGSGRSYNEQFF. CDR3 DNA: TGTGCCTGGAGCTCCCTAGGGAGCGGGAGATCCTACAATGAGCAGTTCTTC.

V usage is TRBV11-2 and J usage is TRBJ1-5; D call uncertain. This CDR3 spans 15 amino acids. Trimming shortened V by 3 bases and J by 3 bases, and 12 bases separated the two germline ends. Germline assignment: CDR1 SGHAT and CDR2 FQNNGV. This CDR3 reads CASSFSTGANQPQHF. CDR3 DNA sequence: TGTGCCAGCAGCTTTAGCACGGGTGCCAATCAGCCCCAGCATTTT.

J is TRBJ2-1 and V is TRBV18; 15 nucleotides match TRBD2. The CDR3 is 18 amino acids. The V segment lost 1 base and the J segment 8 bases; nucleotides outside the gene matches: 9. Germline assignment: CDR1 KGHSH and CDR2 LQKENI. The CDR3 nucleotides are TGTGCCAGCTCACCACGTGGGACTAGCGGGAGGACCCCCTATGAGCAGTTCTTC. Protein: CASSPRGTSGRTPYEQFF.

The chain joins TRBV30 to TRBJ1-6; 7 bases match TRBD1. J was trimmed by 13 bases and V by 3 bases; bases with no gene match: 12. Germline CDR1 reads GTSNPN; CDR2 reads SVGIG (reference sequence). The CDR3 has 14 amino acids. CDR3 amino acids: CAWRLTGPSGPLHF. The CDR3 DNA follows: TGTGCCTGGAGATTGACAGGGCCTAGTGGGCCCCTCCACTTT.

The CDR3 region is CASSATGGVLPKQYF. CDR3 DNA: TGTGCCAGCAGTGCCACAGGGGGAGTCCTTCCCAAGCAGTACTTC. The chain carries TRBV25-1 and TRBJ2-7, with 8 bases lining up with TRBD1. The CDR3 is made up of 15 amino acids. Trimming cost V 4 bases and J 8 bases; bases outside gene matches: 13. CDR1 MGHDK and CDR2 SYGVNS come from the germline V gene.

About this clone: The junction shows a germline mismatch at one end, possibly a read error. The V and J genes are TRBV7-9 and TRBJ1-4, with 9 bases aligning to TRBD1. CDR1 is SEHNR and CDR2 is FQNEAQ in the germline V gene (reference sequence). The CDR3 is made up of 17 amino acids. CDR3 in DNA: TGTGCCAGCAGCCTTCGAATACGGGACAGGGAGAATGAAGAACTGTTTTTT. Its protein product is CASSLRIRDRENEELFF.

The chain recombines TRBV5-6 with TRBJ1-4; no clear D. CDR3 size: 12 residues. Trimming stripped 4 bases from V and 10 bases from J, with 11 bases between. Looked up from germline, CDR1 is SGHDT and CDR2 is YYEEEE. The CDR3 bases are TGTGCCAGCAGCAGCGGACGTCGAAAACTGTTTTTT. Its translation: CASSSGRRKLFF.

The rearrangement links TRBV5-6 to TRBJ2-2, with 12 positions matching TRBD2. The J segment lost 5 bases and the V segment lost 6 bases, leaving 11 bases of the junction unmatched. Germline CDR1 reads SGHDT; CDR2 reads YYEEEE. CDR3 length: 17 residues. CDR3 amino acids: CASTDFLAGGQTGELFF. DNA for the CDR3: TGTGCCAGCACCGATTTCCTAGCGGGGGGGCAGACCGGGGAGCTGTTTTTT.

This clone occurred once. The chain employs TRBV4-2 and TRBJ2-7; weak D call: TRBD2 (5 bases). The germline V and J ends were trimmed by 2 bases and 6 bases, with 8 bases remaining between them. This CDR3 contains 12 residues. CDR1 and CDR2 from the germline V gene are LGHNA and YNFKEQ. The CDR3 sequence is CASSQRGREQYF. DNA for the CDR3: TGTGCCAGCAGCCAACGGGGTCGCGAGCAGTACTTC.

The gene calls are TRBV7-9 and TRBJ1-1; a weak D match, TRBD1 (6 bases). Trimming took 2 bases from V and 10 from J, leaving 17 bases between them. Germline lookup yields CDR1 SEHNR and CDR2 FQNEAQ (reference sequence). CDR3 size: 14 residues. The CDR3 DNA reads as TGTGCCAGCAGCTTAATAACGGACAGAGGAGGAGCTTTCTTT. Translating gives CASSLITDRGGAFF.

The chain recombines TRBV28 with TRBJ2-7; 7 positions agree with TRBD1. Germline assignment: CDR1 MDHEN and CDR2 SYDVKM. There are 16 residues in the CDR3. The J segment lost 6 bases and the V segment lost 3 bases, leaving 14 bases of the junction unmatched. The CDR3 loop is CASSFLQGGGKGEQYF. CDR3 in DNA: TGTGCCAGCAGTTTTCTGCAAGGGGGCGGTAAGGGCGAGCAGTACTTC.